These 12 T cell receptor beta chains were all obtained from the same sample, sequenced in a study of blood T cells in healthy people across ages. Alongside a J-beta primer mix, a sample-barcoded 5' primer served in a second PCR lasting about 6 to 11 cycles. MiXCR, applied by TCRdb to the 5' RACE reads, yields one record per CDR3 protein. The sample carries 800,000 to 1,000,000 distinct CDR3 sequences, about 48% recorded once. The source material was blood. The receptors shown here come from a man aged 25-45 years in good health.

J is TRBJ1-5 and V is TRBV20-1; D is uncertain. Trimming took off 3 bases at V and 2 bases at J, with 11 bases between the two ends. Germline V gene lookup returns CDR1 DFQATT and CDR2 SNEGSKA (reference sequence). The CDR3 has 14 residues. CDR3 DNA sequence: TGCAGTGCTAGTTTGGCCGGACGCAATCAGCCCCAGCATTTT. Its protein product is CSASLAGRNQPQHF.

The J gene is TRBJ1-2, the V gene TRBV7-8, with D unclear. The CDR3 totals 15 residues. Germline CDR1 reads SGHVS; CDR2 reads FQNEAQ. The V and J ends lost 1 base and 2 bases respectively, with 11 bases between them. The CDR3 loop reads CASSLGRIGNYGYTF. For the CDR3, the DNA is TGTGCCAGCAGCTTAGGGCGGATCGGGAACTATGGCTACACCTTC.

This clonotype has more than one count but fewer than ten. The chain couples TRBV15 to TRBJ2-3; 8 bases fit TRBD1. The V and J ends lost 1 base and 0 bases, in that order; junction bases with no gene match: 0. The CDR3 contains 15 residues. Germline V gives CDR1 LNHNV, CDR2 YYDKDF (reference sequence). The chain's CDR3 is CATSRGQGSTDTQYF. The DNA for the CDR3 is TGTGCCACCAGCAGAGGACAGGGGAGCACAGATACGCAGTATTTT.

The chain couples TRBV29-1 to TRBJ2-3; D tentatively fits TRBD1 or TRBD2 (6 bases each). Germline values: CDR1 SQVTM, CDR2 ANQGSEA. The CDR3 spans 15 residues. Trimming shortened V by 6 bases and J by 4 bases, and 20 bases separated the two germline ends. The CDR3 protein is CSVAFDWRGADTQYF. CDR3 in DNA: TGCAGCGTCGCTTTCGATTGGAGGGGGGCAGATACGCAGTATTTT.

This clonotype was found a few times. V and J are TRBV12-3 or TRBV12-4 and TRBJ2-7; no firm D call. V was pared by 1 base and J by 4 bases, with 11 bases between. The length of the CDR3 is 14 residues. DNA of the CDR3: TGTGCCAGCAGTTTAGGTTCGGAGTTATACGAGCAGTACTTC. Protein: CASSLGSELYEQYF.

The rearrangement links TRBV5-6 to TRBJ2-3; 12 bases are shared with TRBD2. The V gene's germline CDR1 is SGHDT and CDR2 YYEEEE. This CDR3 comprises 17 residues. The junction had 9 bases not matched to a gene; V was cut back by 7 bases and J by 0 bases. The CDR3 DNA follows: TGTGCCAGCGGTTCCCGGACTAGCGGGGTTAGCACAGATACGCAGTATTTT. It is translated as CASGSRTSGVSTDTQYF.

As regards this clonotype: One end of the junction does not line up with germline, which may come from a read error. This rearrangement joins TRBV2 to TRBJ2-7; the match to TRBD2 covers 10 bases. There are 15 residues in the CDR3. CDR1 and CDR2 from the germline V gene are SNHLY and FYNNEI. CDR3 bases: TGTGCCAGCAGTGAAGCGGCTAGCGGGGGTTACGGGCAGTACTTC. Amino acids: CASSEAASGGYGQYF.

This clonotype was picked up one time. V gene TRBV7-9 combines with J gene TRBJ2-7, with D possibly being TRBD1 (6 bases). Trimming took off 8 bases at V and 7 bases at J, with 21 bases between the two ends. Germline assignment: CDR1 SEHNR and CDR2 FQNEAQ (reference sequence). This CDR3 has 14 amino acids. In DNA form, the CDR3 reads TGTGCCAGCCAACGACAGGAGCTTTACAATGAGCAGTACTTC. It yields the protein CASQRQELYNEQYF. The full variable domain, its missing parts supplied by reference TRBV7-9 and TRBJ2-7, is DTGVSQNPRHKITKRGQNVTFRCDPISEHNRLYWYRQTLGQGPEFLTYFQNEAQLEKSRLLSDRFSAERPKGSFSTLEIQRTEQGDSAMYLCASQRQELYNEQYFGPGTRLTVT.

The CDR3 is CSARRGAGRETQYF. As DNA, the CDR3 is TGCAGTGCTAGAAGGGGCGCCGGGCGGGAGACCCAGTACTTC. This chain uses TRBV20-1 with TRBJ2-5, with D perhaps TRBD1 (5 bases). The length of the CDR3 is 14 residues. CDR1 and CDR2 (germline): DFQATT, SNEGSKA (reference sequence). Trimming cost V 2 bases and J 5 bases, with 15 bases left between them.

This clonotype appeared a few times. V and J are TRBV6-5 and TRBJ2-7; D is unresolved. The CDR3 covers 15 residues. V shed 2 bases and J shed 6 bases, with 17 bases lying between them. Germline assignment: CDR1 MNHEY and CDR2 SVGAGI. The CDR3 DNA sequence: TGTGCCAGCAGTTACGGGTCGCTGGGTAGCCCCGAGCAGTACTTC. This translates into CASSYGSLGSPEQYF.

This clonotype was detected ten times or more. The CDR3 sequence: CASSHREVGELFF. DNA for the CDR3: TGTGCCAGCAGCCACAGGGAAGTCGGGGAGCTGTTTTTT. This rearrangement joins TRBV25-1 to TRBJ2-2; D might be TRBD1 (6 bases). The length of the CDR3 is 13 residues. Germline V lookup: CDR1 MGHDK, CDR2 SYGVNS. Trimming removed 6 bases from V and 7 bases from J, with 12 bases in between.

For the CDR3, the DNA is TGTGCCAGCAGTGCAGACAGGGGGCTTCAAGAGACCCAGTACTTC. This encodes CASSADRGLQETQYF. The chain has TRBV6-5 and TRBJ2-5; 10 bases agree with TRBD1. V lost 5 bases to trimming and J lost 2 bases; unmatched junction nucleotides: 5. The CDR3 covers 15 residues. Germline-derived CDR1 and CDR2 are MNHEY and SVGAGI.